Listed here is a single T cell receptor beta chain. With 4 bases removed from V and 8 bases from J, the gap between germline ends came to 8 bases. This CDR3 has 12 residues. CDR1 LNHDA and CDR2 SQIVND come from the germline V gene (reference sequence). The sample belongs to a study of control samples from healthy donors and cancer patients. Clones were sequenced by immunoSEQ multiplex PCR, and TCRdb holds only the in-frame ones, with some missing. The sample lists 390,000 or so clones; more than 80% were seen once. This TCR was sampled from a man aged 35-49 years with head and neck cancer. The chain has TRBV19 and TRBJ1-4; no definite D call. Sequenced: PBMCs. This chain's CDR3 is CASSNPEEKLFF. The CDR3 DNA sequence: TGTGCCAGTAGTAACCCAGAGGAAAAACTGTTTTTT.